These 17 T cell receptor beta chains were all obtained from the same sample, sequenced in a study of cytomegalovirus exposure and HLA in healthy donors. The study ran its PCR with 60 Vbeta and 13 Jbeta primers. Repertoires were generated with immunoSEQ multiplex PCR, while TCRdb's copy carries only in-frame clones and drops some. The repertoire includes 180,000 or so clones, 78% of them detected once, and roughly 2.7% sits in the top ten. The specimen sequenced was PBMCs. The source is a female donor in good health and CMV-seronegative.

This clone turned up a few times. V and J are TRBV6-1 and TRBJ1-2; D may be TRBD1 (6 bases). Germline V lookup: CDR1 MNHNS, CDR2 SASEGT. V was trimmed by 4 bases and J by 7 bases, leaving 19 bases between them. The CDR3 has 15 residues. CDR3 DNA sequence: TGTGCCAGCAGTGGCACAGGGACGCTGCGTCGTGGCTACACCTTC. Translating it yields CASSGTGTLRRGYTF.

The chain is built from TRBV2 and TRBJ2-1, with TRBD2 matching over 10 bases. This CDR3 region has 13 residues. Germline lookup yields CDR1 SNHLY and CDR2 FYNNEI. V shed 10 bases and J 6 bases; nucleotides not matched to a gene: 6. As DNA, the CDR3 is TGTGCCATAACTAGCGGGGACGTCAATGAGCAGTTCTTC. Translating it yields CAITSGDVNEQFF.

The CDR3 sequence is CASSVNRGRAYEQYF. CDR3 bases: TGTGCCAGCAGCGTCAACAGGGGACGGGCCTACGAGCAGTACTTC. The chain links TRBV6-1 to TRBJ2-7; 7 nucleotides agree with TRBD1. The germline V gene has CDR1 MNHNS and CDR2 SASEGT. The V segment lost 6 bases and the J segment 2 bases; nucleotides outside the gene matches: 10. The CDR3 length is 15 residues.

A word on this clone: The identical CDR3 is also encoded by other nucleotide sequences in the sample. V is TRBV5-5 and J is TRBJ2-3; D ambiguous. Between the trimmed V and J ends, which lost 0 bases and 3 bases, there was a span of 2 bases. CDR3 length: 12 residues. The germline CDR1 and CDR2 sequences are SGHKS and YYEKEE (reference sequence). This CDR3 is CASSLATDTQYF. The CDR3 coding sequence is TGTGCCAGCAGCTTGGCAACAGATACGCAGTATTTT.

The chain combines TRBV5-1 with TRBJ1-1; maybe TRBD1 (6 bases). Germline lookup yields CDR1 SGHRS and CDR2 YFSETQ. Trimming pared 4 bases from V and 6 bases from J, leaving 13 bases between. The CDR3 is 13 amino acids. The CDR3 DNA sequence: TGCGCCAGCAGCCCCGGGACAACGGCTGAAGCTTTCTTT. This translates into CASSPGTTAEAFF.

The V call is TRBV7-2, the J call TRBJ1-6, with D possibly matching TRBD1 (5 bases). V was clipped by 3 bases and J by 5 bases, with 11 bases between them. Germline CDR1 is SGHTA and CDR2 is FQGNSA. The CDR3 contains 15 residues. CDR3 residues: CASSFRVGDNSPLHF. DNA for the CDR3: TGTGCCAGCAGCTTTCGGGTAGGGGATAATTCACCCCTCCACTTT.

The chain combines TRBV27 with TRBJ1-2; possibly TRBD1 for D (6 bases). Trimming left V 8 bases short and J 0 bases short, with 16 bases between. The CDR3 is 15 amino acids. In germline, CDR1 is MNHEY, CDR2 SMNVEV (reference sequence). For the CDR3, the DNA is TGTGCCAGCCGAACCAGGGGACAAGCTAACTATGGCTACACCTTC. Translation gives CASRTRGQANYGYTF.

The J gene is TRBJ2-1, the V gene TRBV5-1; 9 bases are shared with TRBD2. CDR3 length: 17 amino acids. Germline assignment: CDR1 SGHRS and CDR2 YFSETQ. V lost 4 bases, J lost 4 bases, and 12 bases stayed unmatched. The CDR3 DNA is TGCGCCAGCAGCCCGACCTTTAGCGGGGGAATGTACAATGAGCAGTTCTTC. Amino acids: CASSPTFSGGMYNEQFF.

This clone came up a few times. The rearrangement links TRBV10-3 to TRBJ2-7; D might be TRBD1 (5 bases). The CDR3 is made up of 13 amino acids. Germline V CDR1 and CDR2: ENHRY, SYGVKD. The ends were cut back, 6 bases at V and 0 bases at J, with 9 bases in the middle. The CDR3 coding sequence is TGTGCCATCAGGGACACGAACTCCTACGAGCAGTACTTC. Translated: CAIRDTNSYEQYF.

This clone was seen more than once but under ten times. The chain combines TRBV27 with TRBJ2-6; maybe TRBD1 (6 bases). The V and J ends lost 8 bases and 0 bases respectively, with 14 bases between them. This CDR3 has 16 residues. Germline V gives CDR1 MNHEY, CDR2 SMNVEV (reference sequence). The chain's CDR3 is CASCTGRLSGANVLTF. DNA for the CDR3: TGTGCCAGCTGCACAGGGAGACTCTCTGGGGCCAACGTCCTGACTTTC.

The chain combines TRBV19 with TRBJ1-2; no definite D call. Per the germline V gene, CDR1 is LNHDA and CDR2 is SQIVND (reference sequence). CDR3 length: 14 amino acids. The ends were cut back, 3 bases at V and 4 bases at J, with 12 bases in the middle. CDR3: CASSISAGGYGYTF. The DNA of the CDR3 is TGTGCCAGTAGTATCTCGGCGGGTGGCTATGGCTACACCTTC.

The chain is built from TRBV27 and TRBJ2-5, with 7 bases aligning to TRBD1. Germline CDR1 and CDR2: MNHEY and SMNVEV (reference sequence). The CDR3 spans 14 residues. V was clipped by 2 bases and J by 5 bases; unmatched bases: 5. CDR3 in amino acids: CASSLRQGGETQYF. The CDR3, as DNA: TGTGCCAGCAGTTTACGACAGGGCGGCGAGACCCAGTACTTC.

V is TRBV6-5 and J is TRBJ1-2, with D perhaps matching TRBD1 (5 bases). The CDR3 covers 15 residues. The germline gives CDR1 MNHEY, CDR2 SVGAGI. Trimming cost V 6 bases and J 5 bases, with 19 bases left between them. Written as DNA, the CDR3 is TGTGCCAGCAGGCGCCGGACAAACATGGGTTATGGCTACACCTTC. It codes for CASRRRTNMGYGYTF.

J is TRBJ1-1 and V is TRBV7-9; D unclear. Trimming removed 4 bases at V and 0 bases at J, with 6 bases between. Germline V gene lookup returns CDR1 SEHNR and CDR2 FQNEAQ (reference sequence). The CDR3 has 13 amino acids. CDR3 protein: CASSYSLNTEAFF. CDR3 coding DNA: TGTGCCAGCAGCTACAGCCTGAACACTGAAGCTTTCTTT.

This chain joins TRBV7-2 and TRBJ2-5, with D maybe TRBD2 (6 bases). Germline V gene lookup returns CDR1 SGHTA and CDR2 FQGNSA. The length of the CDR3 is 14 residues. With 1 base removed from V and 4 bases from J, the gap between germline ends came to 10 bases. The CDR3, as DNA: TGTGCCAGCAGCTTAGGGGGGGTGCGAGAGACCCAGTACTTC. Translating gives CASSLGGVRETQYF. The full variable domain, with the rest looked up from reference TRBV7-2 and TRBJ2-5, is GAGVSQSPSNKVTEKGKDVELRCDPISGHTALYWYRQSLGQGLEFLIYFQGNSAPDKSGLPSDRFSAERTGGSVSTLTIQRTQQEDSAVYLCASSLGGVRETQYFGPGTRLLVL.

This chain joins TRBV7-8 and TRBJ1-1, with D hard to call. The germline V and J ends were trimmed by 5 bases and 4 bases, with 5 bases remaining between them. The germline V gene encodes CDR1 SGHVS and CDR2 FQNEAQ. The CDR3 runs to 11 residues. CDR3 loop: CASSPSTEAFF. As DNA, the CDR3 is TGTGCCAGCAGCCCATCCACTGAAGCTTTCTTT.

This clone was seen only a few times. This rearrangement joins TRBV7-9 to TRBJ2-2; weak D call: TRBD2 (5 bases). This CDR3 is 16 amino acids long. Germline values: CDR1 SEHNR, CDR2 FQNEAQ (reference sequence). Deletions cut 1 base from V and 1 base from J, with 10 bases between. The CDR3 coding sequence is TGTGCCAGCAGCTTAGTCTTAGGAGGGAACACCGGGGAGCTGTTTTTT. Translated: CASSLVLGGNTGELFF.